The 21 T cell receptor beta chains listed next were all sequenced from one sample in a study of tumor-infiltrating lymphocytes in oesophageal squamous cell carcinoma. Via MiXCR, TCRdb re-called the PCR reads, giving one row per CDR3 protein. The sample shows around 22,000 distinct CDR3 sequences, around 40% of them seen only once. Sequenced input: esophageal tumor tissue. The receptors stem from a male donor with esophageal squamous cell carcinoma.

In this sample, this clonotype turned up many times. This chain connects TRBV14 to TRBJ2-5, with D hard to call. In germline, CDR1 is SGHDN, CDR2 FVKESK. The CDR3 is 14 residues long. V lost 1 base to trimming and J lost 5 bases, with 11 bases between them. The CDR3 region is CASSQGGLLETQYF. The CDR3 DNA is TGTGCCAGCAGCCAAGGTGGGCTGCTTGAGACCCAGTACTTC.

This clonotype has more than one count but fewer than ten. The V gene is TRBV18, the J gene TRBJ2-3, with 14 bases identical to TRBD2. This CDR3 has 17 amino acids. The germline gives CDR1 KGHSH, CDR2 LQKENI. V shed 2 bases, J shed 3 bases, and the junction held 4 bases outside the gene matches. CDR3: CASSPGTSGSGTDTQYF. CDR3 in DNA: TGTGCCAGCTCACCAGGGACTAGCGGGAGTGGGACAGATACGCAGTATTTT.

With respect to this clonotype: A clone one base away is much larger, so this may be a read error. CDR3 amino acids: CASSPIYAGGRNEQYF. CDR3 coding DNA: TGTGCCAGCAGCCCTATTTATGCCGGGGGTCGTAATGAGCAGTACTTC. V usage is TRBV7-6 and J usage is TRBJ2-5; perhaps TRBD2 as D (6 bases). The CDR3 loop spans 16 amino acids. V was pared by 5 bases and J by 11 bases, with 27 bases between. Germline lookup yields CDR1 SGHVS and CDR2 FNYEAQ.

This clonotype is categorized as medium-sized (0.01 to 0.1%). The chain is built from TRBV12-3 or TRBV12-4 and TRBJ2-5; 8 nucleotides match TRBD1. This CDR3 is built from 14 residues. Losses at the gene ends were 6 bases for V and 5 bases for J; bases not matched to a gene: 8. In DNA, the CDR3 is TGTGCCAGCAGCCAACAGGGGGGTCGGGAGACCCAGTACTTC. The encoded protein is CASSQQGGRETQYF.

Remarks on this clonotype: Because it lacks the conserved phenylalanine or tryptophan at the end, this CDR3 is likely a read error. Because the CDR3's place on the DNA is in doubt, the DNA is left out and the CDR3 is given as listed by TCRdb. The chain carries TRBV6-1 and TRBJ2-7; the table gives TRBD1 as D, unverified against the DNA. The germline V gene has CDR1 MNHNS and CDR2 SASEGT. The CDR3 has 15 amino acids, counting both end residues. The CDR3 sequence is CASRYTGEYGYTFGS.

Regarding this clonotype: The CDR3 end shows no conserved phenylalanine or tryptophan, and so a read error is likely. The DNA is left out, because the CDR3 cannot be placed on it with certainty; the CDR3 is given as TCRdb lists it. The V and J genes are TRBV6-1 and TRBJ2-7; TRBD2, as called in the table, went unchecked against the DNA. The CDR3 region is 18 residues in length, termini included. Per germline, CDR1 MNHNS and CDR2 SASEGT. This CDR3 is CASSEKLTGWDYGYTFGS.

This clonotype was detected many times. This rearrangement joins TRBV6-8 to TRBJ2-5; D unclear. CDR1 MNHGY and CDR2 SAAAGT come from the germline V gene. The CDR3 runs to 15 residues. Trimming took off 6 bases at V and 1 base at J, with 15 bases between the two ends. The CDR3 nucleotides read TGTGCCAGCAGCTATGAGATGGGTACCCAAGAGACCCAGTACTTC. Its translation is CASSYEMGTQETQYF.

Notes on this clonotype: At one end, the junction sequence differs from germline, possibly due to a read error. V gene TRBV5-3 combines with J gene TRBJ2-1; 8 bases map to TRBD1. TRBV5-3 is annotated as an ORF whose role is uncertain. The CDR3 has 15 amino acids. The DNA for the CDR3 is TGTGCCAGCAGCTTCCGGGACAGGTATAGAAATGAGCAGTTCTTC. Protein: CASSFRDRYRNEQFF.

This CDR3 reads CASSINLEEGYEQYF. The CDR3 nucleotides read TGTGCCAGTAGTATAAACCTGGAAGAGGGCTACGAGCAGTACTTC. The chain is built from TRBV19 and TRBJ2-5, with D possibly being TRBD2 (5 bases). TRBJ2-7 matches the DNA end more closely, so the J call is doubtful. Germline V gene data show CDR1 as LNHDA and CDR2 as SQIVND (reference sequence). The CDR3 runs to 15 residues.

The J gene is TRBJ2-5, the V gene TRBV6-6; perhaps TRBD2 as D (5 bases). The DNA matches TRBJ2-1 better at its end, which makes the J call doubtful. CDR3 length equals 14 residues. Per germline, CDR1 MNHNY and CDR2 SVGAGI (reference sequence). CDR3 residues: CASRSRPGKDTQFF. The CDR3 coding sequence is TGTGCCAGCAGATCTCGGCCGGGAAAAGATACGCAGTTCTTC.

There are many counts of this clonotype. A much larger clonotype is one base distant, so this may be a read error. The chain joins TRBV6-6 to TRBJ2-1, with TRBD2 matching 8 bases. The assigned J gene may be wrong: the sequence end matches TRBJ2-7 better. Germline CDR1 MNHNY, CDR2 SVGAGI (reference sequence). CDR3 length equals 17 residues. The CDR3 region is CASSYSTSAYSYNEQYF. The CDR3 nucleotides read TGTGCCAGCAGTTACTCGACTAGCGCCTACTCCTACAATGAGCAGTACTTC.

J is TRBJ2-4 and V is TRBV7-3, with D possibly being TRBD1 or TRBD2 (6 bases each). Near its end, the DNA agrees better with TRBJ2-5, so the J call may be wrong. Germline CDR1 is SGHTA and CDR2 is FQGTGA. This CDR3 is 14 amino acids long. The CDR3 DNA is TGTGCCAGCAGCTTAAGGGGGGCCCAAGAGACCCAGTACTTC. It is translated as CASSLRGAQETQYF.

Details on this clonotype: This CDR3 fails to terminate in the conserved phenylalanine or tryptophan, so it likely reflects a read error. The DNA is omitted, as the CDR3 cannot be located on it reliably, and the CDR3 follows TCRdb's listing. This sequence joins TRBV7-2 and TRBJ1-4. The CDR3 is 8 residues long, counting both termini. Germline V gene lookup returns CDR1 SGHTA and CDR2 FQGNSA. The CDR3 sequence: CASRHGTS.

The chain carries TRBV7-3 and TRBJ2-3, with TRBD2 as a possible D gene (6 bases). The V gene lost 3 bases and the J gene lost 1 base, with 11 bases spanning the gap. The CDR3 covers 15 residues. The germline gives CDR1 SGHTA, CDR2 FQGTGA. As DNA, the CDR3 is TGTGCCAGCAGCTTGGGGGGAGCCGGCACAGATACGCAGTATTTT. It translates to CASSLGGAGTDTQYF.

V usage is TRBV11-2 and J usage is TRBJ2-5; 9 bases align to TRBD2. The J call may be incorrect, as the DNA end agrees better with TRBJ2-1. The germline V gene has CDR1 SGHAT and CDR2 FQNNGV. This CDR3 has 15 amino acids. CDR3 nucleotides: TGTGCCAGCAGCCATCTAGCGGGGTGCTCCAATGAGCAGTTCTTC. Encoded protein: CASSHLAGCSNEQFF.

The J gene is TRBJ1-5, the V gene TRBV6-4, with D unresolved. Germline V gives CDR1 MRHNA, CDR2 SNTAGT. Trimming left V 3 bases short and J 7 bases short, with 10 bases between. The CDR3 consists of 13 residues. CDR3 sequence reads: CASSEMEGQPQHF. CDR3 coding DNA: TGTGCCAGCAGTGAGATGGAAGGACAGCCCCAGCATTTT.

Worth noting for this clonotype: A much more abundant neighbour one base away suggests this may be a read error. The chain links TRBV19 to TRBJ2-7; D gene unclear. The CDR3 runs 14 residues. Germline CDR1 is LNHDA and CDR2 is SQIVND (reference sequence). V lost 3 bases and J 7 bases, leaving 16 bases between the germline ends. CDR3 loop: CASSITLVRNEQYF. The CDR3 region has the DNA TGTGCCAGTAGTATCACCCTAGTGCGCAATGAGCAGTACTTC.

The chain is built from TRBV7-8 and TRBJ2-7; 13 nucleotides match TRBD2. With the DNA end fitting TRBJ2-5 better, the J assignment may be wrong. There are 16 residues in the CDR3. The V gene's germline CDR1 is SGHVS and CDR2 FQNEAQ. The CDR3 bases are TGTGCCAGCAGCTCGCCGGGACTAGCGGGGAGGGAGACCCAGTACTTC. Its protein product is CASSSPGLAGRETQYF.

This clonotype showed up many times. V usage is TRBV5-1 and J usage is TRBJ2-3; 8 bases line up with TRBD1. V lost 4 bases to trimming and J lost 3 bases; unmatched junction nucleotides: 7. Per the germline V gene, CDR1 is SGHRS and CDR2 is YFSETQ. This CDR3 is 15 amino acids long. Here the CDR3 DNA reads TGCGCCAGCAGCACTGGACAGGGTATGACAGATACGCAGTATTTT. Amino acids: CASSTGQGMTDTQYF.

The V and J genes are TRBV7-6 and TRBJ1-2, with D perhaps matching TRBD1 (5 bases). Per germline, CDR1 SGHVS and CDR2 FNYEAQ. Trimming took 5 bases from V and 2 from J, leaving 6 bases between them. This CDR3 contains 12 residues. CDR3 residues: CASSRDNYGYTF. CDR3 nucleotide sequence: TGTGCCAGCAGCCGGGACAACTATGGCTACACCTTC.

The table lists this clonotype with a count of one. J is TRBJ1-6 and V is TRBV7-4; D is ambiguous. CDR3 length equals 12 residues. Trimming shortened V by 7 bases and J by 9 bases, and 10 bases separated the two germline ends. CDR1 is SGHVT, CDR2 SQSDAQ, per germline. CDR3 sequence: CASTVEGSPLHF. The CDR3 coding sequence is TGTGCCAGCACCGTAGAGGGTTCACCCCTCCACTTT.